Listed here are 30 T cell receptor beta chains from one sample, sequenced in a study of shared clonotypes between healthy human individuals. Produced via immunoSEQ multiplex PCR; TCRdb's table is partial and in-frame only. The sample records roughly 1 million clones, under 80% being singletons. Input material: memory CD4+ T cells sorted from blood. Subset denoted: CD45RA-negative fraction. The receptor set was obtained from a man aged 18 to 30 in good health.

The CDR3 nucleotides read TGTGCCAGCAGCCCAGGGGTAGGGAGCTCCTACGAGCAGTACTTC. This sequence encodes CASSPGVGSSYEQYF. The chain uses TRBV7-9 and TRBJ2-7; D possibly corresponds to TRBD1 (6 bases). This CDR3 region has 15 residues. V was pared by 5 bases and J by 0 bases, with 14 bases between. Germline loops: CDR1 SEHNR, CDR2 FQNEAQ (reference sequence).

By frequency in the sample, this clone is medium-sized. The chain couples TRBV7-8 to TRBJ2-2, with D possibly matching TRBD1 (6 bases). Germline CDR1 is SGHVS and CDR2 is FQNEAQ. With 2 bases removed from V and 5 bases from J, the gap between germline ends came to 15 bases. The CDR3 is 16 residues long. This CDR3 reads CASSLSPAQGTGELFF. The CDR3 DNA reads as TGTGCCAGCAGCTTATCACCAGCCCAGGGGACCGGGGAGCTGTTTTTT.

The V gene is TRBV11-2, the J gene TRBJ2-3; tentatively, D is TRBD2 (5 bases). The CDR3 is 15 residues long. With 5 bases removed from V and 0 bases from J, the gap between germline ends came to 12 bases. Germline CDR1 reads SGHAT; CDR2 reads FQNNGV. The CDR3 loop is CASSGSGGSTDTQYF. The CDR3 DNA is TGTGCCAGCAGCGGAAGCGGCGGGAGCACAGATACGCAGTATTTT.

This clone was counted between two and nine times. V gene TRBV5-4 combines with J gene TRBJ1-1; D not resolved. Trimming took off 5 bases at V and 3 bases at J, with 14 bases between the two ends. Germline assignment: CDR1 SGHNT and CDR2 YYREEE (reference sequence). The CDR3 has 14 residues. As DNA, the CDR3 is TGTGCCAGCAGACGATTGGGTGGGGACACTGAAGCTTTCTTT. Amino acids: CASRRLGGDTEAFF.

About this clone: Possible read error: a much larger clone is one base away. The V and J genes are TRBV9 and TRBJ1-5; D is ambiguous. The CDR3 is made up of 13 amino acids. Deletions cut 0 bases from V and 5 bases from J, with 6 bases between. Germline V gives CDR1 SGDLS, CDR2 YYNGEE. The DNA of the CDR3 is TGTGCCAGCAGCGTAGACAGCTATCAGCCCCAGCATTTT. Amino acids: CASSVDSYQPQHF. Based on the CDR3 plus reference TRBV9 and TRBJ1-5, the full variable domain is DSGVTQTPKHLITATGQRVTLRCSPRSGDLSVYWYQQSLDQGLQFLIQYYNGEERAKGNILERFSAQQFPDLHSELNLSSLELGDSALYFCASSVDSYQPQHFGDGTRLSIL.

In this sample, this clone turned up once. J is TRBJ1-2 and V is TRBV10-3; 7 bases are shared with TRBD1. The CDR3 has 15 residues. CDR1 and CDR2 (germline): ENHRY, SYGVKD. The junction had 16 bases not matched to a gene; V was cut back by 11 bases and J by 4 bases. The CDR3 loop is CAASGGSDRAYGYTF. The CDR3 region has the DNA TGTGCCGCATCAGGAGGGAGCGACAGGGCCTATGGCTACACCTTC.

CDR3 nucleotides: TGTGCCTGGAGTGTAGGACAGAACAATGAGCAGTTCTTC. It codes for CAWSVGQNNEQFF. The chain employs TRBV30 and TRBJ2-1; D is perhaps TRBD1 (6 bases). Trimming shortened V by 0 bases and J by 5 bases, and 8 bases separated the two germline ends. Germline assignment: CDR1 GTSNPN and CDR2 SVGIG (reference sequence). The CDR3 length is 13 residues. The variable domain in full, completed from reference TRBV30 and TRBJ2-1, reads SQTIHQWPATLVQPVGSPLSLECTVEGTSNPNLYWYRQAAGRGLQLLFYSVGIGQISSEVPQNLSASRPQDRQFILSSKKLLLSDSGFYLCAWSVGQNNEQFFGPGTRLTVL.

The chain uses TRBV10-1 and TRBJ1-1; the match to TRBD1 covers 9 bases. The trim removed 6 bases at V and 0 bases at J, leaving 5 bases unmatched. In germline, CDR1 is WNHNN, CDR2 SYGVQD (reference sequence). The CDR3 contains 15 residues. In DNA form, the CDR3 reads TGCGCCAGCAGCGAGGGGACAGGGATGAACACTGAAGCTTTCTTT. It yields the protein CASSEGTGMNTEAFF.

Comments on this clone: This CDR3 is also generated by other DNA sequences in the sample. The chain employs TRBV5-5 and TRBJ1-4; 9 positions agree with TRBD1. CDR1 is SGHKS and CDR2 is YYEKEE in the germline V gene (reference sequence). The V and J ends lost 4 bases and 6 bases, in that order; junction bases with no gene match: 4. The CDR3 runs 14 residues. The CDR3 DNA is TGTGCCAGCAGCGCAGGGACAGGGTATGAAAAACTGTTTTTT. This translates into CASSAGTGYEKLFF.

The chain is built from TRBV5-4 and TRBJ2-5; D not resolved. Trimming removed 0 bases from V and 5 bases from J, with 11 bases in between. Looked up from germline, CDR1 is SGHNT and CDR2 is YYREEE (reference sequence). CDR3 size: 14 residues. The CDR3 region has the DNA TGTGCCAGCAGCTTGGCGACCTACCCGGAGACCCAGTACTTC. Translating it yields CASSLATYPETQYF.

The chain combines TRBV9 with TRBJ2-1, with no clear D. CDR3 length equals 14 residues. Germline V CDR1 and CDR2: SGDLS, YYNGEE. V shed 5 bases and J shed 0 bases, with 9 bases lying between them. In DNA, the CDR3 is TGTGCCAGCAGTGGAATCGACTCCTACAATGAGCAGTTCTTC. It yields the protein CASSGIDSYNEQFF. The variable domain in full, completed from reference TRBV9 and TRBJ2-1, reads DSGVTQTPKHLITATGQRVTLRCSPRSGDLSVYWYQQSLDQGLQFLIQYYNGEERAKGNILERFSAQQFPDLHSELNLSSLELGDSALYFCASSGIDSYNEQFFGPGTRLTVL.

The chain employs TRBV19 and TRBJ2-7; the D is unclear. The germline V gene has CDR1 LNHDA and CDR2 SQIVND (reference sequence). Trimming stripped 3 bases from V and 2 bases from J, with 11 bases between. The CDR3 covers 14 residues. CDR3 loop: CASSIRSGPYEQYF. For the CDR3, the DNA is TGTGCCAGTAGTATTCGGTCAGGTCCCTACGAGCAGTACTTC.

V and J are TRBV7-8 and TRBJ2-7; D assignment may be TRBD1 or TRBD2 (5 bases each). The germline gives CDR1 SGHVS, CDR2 FQNEAQ. With 3 bases removed from V and 6 bases from J, the gap between germline ends came to 15 bases. The CDR3 has 14 residues. The chain's CDR3 is CASSFRTLGVEQYF. In DNA, the CDR3 is TGTGCCAGCAGCTTTCGGACCTTGGGGGTCGAGCAGTACTTC.

The chain links TRBV29-1 to TRBJ1-4; 7 positions agree with TRBD1. Per germline, CDR1 SQVTM and CDR2 ANQGSEA. The CDR3 sequence is 12 residues long. Germline trimming cut 3 bases from V and 10 bases from J; bases unmatched to any gene: 5. CDR3 nucleotides: TGCAGCGTTGAGAGGGGGCAGGGAAAACTGTTTTTT. Its protein product is CSVERGQGKLFF.

This chain uses TRBV19 with TRBJ2-7, with 10 bases lining up with TRBD2. The CDR3 loop spans 17 amino acids. Per the germline V gene, CDR1 is LNHDA and CDR2 is SQIVND (reference sequence). The V segment lost 6 bases and the J segment 1 base; nucleotides outside the gene matches: 12. DNA of the CDR3: TGTGCCAGTAGCGCAGAGAGGGTAGCGGGGGGATCCTACGAGCAGTACTTC. It encodes CASSAERVAGGSYEQYF.

This clone appeared a few times. The CDR3 sequence is CASRSDRGVFTEAFF. CDR3 nucleotides: TGCGCCAGCCGATCGGACAGGGGAGTATTCACTGAAGCTTTCTTT. The chain uses TRBV5-1 and TRBJ1-1; 9 nucleotides agree with TRBD1. The CDR3 runs to 15 residues. The germline gives CDR1 SGHRS, CDR2 YFSETQ. The V and J ends lost 7 bases and 4 bases, in that order; junction bases with no gene match: 11.

The chain employs TRBV29-1 and TRBJ2-5, with 11 bases identical to TRBD2. Gene TRBJ2-7 matches the end of the DNA better, so the J call may be wrong. The germline V gene encodes CDR1 SQVTM and CDR2 ANQGSEA. This CDR3 has 13 amino acids. CDR3 protein: CSVGTSGGYEQYF. CDR3 bases: TGCAGCGTCGGGACTAGCGGAGGCTACGAGCAGTACTTC.

V gene TRBV10-3 combines with J gene TRBJ1-2; TRBD1 matches 7 bases. Germline assignment: CDR1 ENHRY and CDR2 SYGVKD. This CDR3 has 12 amino acids. Unmatched junction bases numbered 5, after V lost 6 bases and J lost 7 bases. CDR3 in DNA: TGTGCCATCAGCGTGGACAGGATTGGCTACACCTTC. This translates into CAISVDRIGYTF.

The chain is built from TRBV4-1 and TRBJ1-2; D is unclear. The germline gives CDR1 MGHRA, CDR2 YSYEKL. The germline V and J ends were trimmed by 1 base and 3 bases, with 18 bases remaining between them. CDR3 length: 17 amino acids. CDR3: CASSQVVIGWRDYGYTF. CDR3 nucleotide sequence: TGCGCCAGCAGCCAAGTAGTAATCGGCTGGAGGGACTATGGCTACACCTTC.

The rearrangement joins TRBV29-1 to TRBJ1-1; 8 bases agree with TRBD1. Trimming removed 1 base from V and 5 bases from J; junction bases left unmatched: 9. The CDR3 sequence is 15 residues long. Germline CDR1 reads SQVTM; CDR2 reads ANQGSEA. The CDR3 loop reads CSVEGSRTGMTEAFF. For the CDR3, the DNA is TGCAGCGTTGAAGGTTCTCGGACAGGGATGACTGAAGCTTTCTTT.

This sequence joins TRBV5-4 and TRBJ1-1; D call uncertain. CDR1 is SGHNT and CDR2 is YYREEE in the germline V gene (reference sequence). Trimming took off 0 bases at V and 0 bases at J, with 12 bases between the two ends. This CDR3 has 16 amino acids. For the CDR3, the DNA is TGTGCCAGCAGCTTGGAAGCCAGGAATTTGAACACTGAAGCTTTCTTT. Its protein product is CASSLEARNLNTEAFF.

A note on this clone: A much larger clone differs by one base, so this may be a read error. V usage is TRBV2 and J usage is TRBJ1-6; D is unclear. There are 17 residues in the CDR3. Per the germline V gene, CDR1 is SNHLY and CDR2 is FYNNEI. Trimming stripped 5 bases from V and 2 bases from J, with 16 bases between. The CDR3: CASSSRTYVPYNSPLHF. In nucleotides, the CDR3 is TGTGCCAGCAGTTCCAGGACGTACGTCCCCTATAATTCACCCCTCCACTTT.

For this clone: Other DNA sequences in this specimen translate into the identical CDR3. J is TRBJ2-7 and V is TRBV7-2; the D gene is possibly TRBD2 (5 bases). Germline CDR1 is SGHTA and CDR2 is FQGNSA. The CDR3 covers 13 residues. Trimming left V 1 base short and J 6 bases short, with 10 bases between. The CDR3 loop reads CASSLGLAGEQYF. The DNA of the CDR3 is TGTGCCAGCAGCTTAGGTCTAGCAGGCGAGCAGTACTTC. Complete variable domain (other parts from reference TRBV7-2 and TRBJ2-7): GAGVSQSPSNKVTEKGKDVELRCDPISGHTALYWYRQSLGQGLEFLIYFQGNSAPDKSGLPSDRFSAERTGGSVSTLTIQRTQQEDSAVYLCASSLGLAGEQYFGPGTRLTVT.

This clone was observed a single time. The gene calls are TRBV19 and TRBJ1-1, with no clear D. Trimming stripped 1 base from V and 6 bases from J, with 9 bases between. Germline V CDR1 and CDR2: LNHDA, SQIVND (reference sequence). The CDR3 has 13 amino acids. This chain's CDR3 is CASSIGHIAEAFF. CDR3 DNA: TGTGCCAGTAGTATAGGGCATATCGCTGAAGCTTTCTTT.

The V gene is TRBV18, the J gene TRBJ2-1; D gene unclear. The germline V gene has CDR1 KGHSH and CDR2 LQKENI. The germline V and J ends were trimmed by 0 bases and 6 bases, with 9 bases remaining between them. The CDR3 is made up of 14 amino acids. DNA of the CDR3: TGTGCCAGCTCACCACCGTCCATTGGCAATGAGCAGTTCTTC. Translated: CASSPPSIGNEQFF.

This chain links TRBV11-1 with TRBJ1-1; no definite D call. Trimming shortened V by 3 bases and J by 6 bases, and 5 bases separated the two germline ends. Germline values: CDR1 SGHAT, CDR2 FQDESV (reference sequence). This CDR3 is 11 amino acids long. The CDR3 DNA is TGTGCCAGCAGCTTGGCCGCTGAAGCTTTCTTT. Translation: CASSLAAEAFF.

V and J are TRBV11-3 and TRBJ2-1; 9 positions agree with TRBD1. Germline assignment: CDR1 SGHNT and CDR2 YENEEA. CDR3 size: 19 residues. With 1 base clipped from V and 4 bases from J, the junction kept 14 bases outside the gene matches. DNA of the CDR3: TGTGCCAGCAGCTTAGGGGATCCATTGACAGGGGGAAAGTACAATGAGCAGTTCTTC. Encoded protein: CASSLGDPLTGGKYNEQFF.

This clone was seen a handful of times. This sequence joins TRBV7-9 and TRBJ1-1, with 8 bases aligning to TRBD1. J was trimmed by 8 bases and V by 5 bases; bases with no gene match: 10. Looked up from germline, CDR1 is SEHNR and CDR2 is FQNEAQ (reference sequence). This CDR3 has 14 residues. This CDR3 is CASSPMVDRVEAFF. Here the CDR3 DNA reads TGTGCCAGCAGCCCCATGGTGGACAGGGTAGAAGCTTTCTTT.

This clone was counted only a few times. The sample has other DNA sequences that encode this CDR3 too. The rearrangement links TRBV7-9 to TRBJ2-5; D not certain. The CDR3 sequence is 15 residues long. Germline CDR1 is SEHNR and CDR2 is FQNEAQ (reference sequence). V lost 5 bases and J lost 0, with 13 bases in between. The CDR3 here is CASSVRLANQETQYF. The CDR3 DNA reads TGTGCCAGCAGCGTCAGACTGGCGAACCAAGAGACCCAGTACTTC.

About this clone: At the DNA level, this CDR3 is encoded by other sequences in the same sample as well. V is TRBV5-1 and J is TRBJ1-5; 7 bases line up with TRBD1. Germline V CDR1 and CDR2: SGHRS, YFSETQ. J was trimmed by 4 bases and V by 0 bases; bases with no gene match: 4. CDR3 length: 15 amino acids. The CDR3 spells CASSLEAGGNQPQHF. In nucleotides, the CDR3 is TGCGCCAGCAGCTTGGAGGCAGGGGGTAATCAGCCCCAGCATTTT.